This T cell receptor (beta chain) was profiled in a study of graft-versus-host responses after intestinal transplantation. This clone was observed a handful of times. The junction had 8 bases not matched to a gene; V was cut back by 2 bases and J by 8 bases. Germline CDR1 reads MDHEN; CDR2 reads SYDVKM. The CDR3 length is 15 residues. Generated by immunoSEQ multiplex PCR, the TCRdb table keeps only in-frame clones and is missing some. The sample lists approximately 7,600 clones; around 30% were seen once. Findings of the study overall: Some patients had graft-donor T cell macrochimerism. In their allografts, the ratios of graft-versus-host to host-versus-graft T cell clones were high.

The clonotype comes from a human patient who received an intestinal transplant. The chain recombines TRBV28 with TRBJ1-4; 7 nucleotides agree with TRBD1. The sample here was alloreactive CD4+ T cells from a mixed lymphocyte reaction culture, taken before intestinal transplant. Subset here: CFSE-low proliferating T cells sorted from approximately 6-day pre-transplant mixed lymphocyte reaction (GvH or HvG direction). Here the CDR3 reads CASSLETGIGEKLFF. CDR3 sequence (DNA): TGTGCCAGCAGTTTAGAGACAGGGATTGGAGAAAAACTGTTTTTT.